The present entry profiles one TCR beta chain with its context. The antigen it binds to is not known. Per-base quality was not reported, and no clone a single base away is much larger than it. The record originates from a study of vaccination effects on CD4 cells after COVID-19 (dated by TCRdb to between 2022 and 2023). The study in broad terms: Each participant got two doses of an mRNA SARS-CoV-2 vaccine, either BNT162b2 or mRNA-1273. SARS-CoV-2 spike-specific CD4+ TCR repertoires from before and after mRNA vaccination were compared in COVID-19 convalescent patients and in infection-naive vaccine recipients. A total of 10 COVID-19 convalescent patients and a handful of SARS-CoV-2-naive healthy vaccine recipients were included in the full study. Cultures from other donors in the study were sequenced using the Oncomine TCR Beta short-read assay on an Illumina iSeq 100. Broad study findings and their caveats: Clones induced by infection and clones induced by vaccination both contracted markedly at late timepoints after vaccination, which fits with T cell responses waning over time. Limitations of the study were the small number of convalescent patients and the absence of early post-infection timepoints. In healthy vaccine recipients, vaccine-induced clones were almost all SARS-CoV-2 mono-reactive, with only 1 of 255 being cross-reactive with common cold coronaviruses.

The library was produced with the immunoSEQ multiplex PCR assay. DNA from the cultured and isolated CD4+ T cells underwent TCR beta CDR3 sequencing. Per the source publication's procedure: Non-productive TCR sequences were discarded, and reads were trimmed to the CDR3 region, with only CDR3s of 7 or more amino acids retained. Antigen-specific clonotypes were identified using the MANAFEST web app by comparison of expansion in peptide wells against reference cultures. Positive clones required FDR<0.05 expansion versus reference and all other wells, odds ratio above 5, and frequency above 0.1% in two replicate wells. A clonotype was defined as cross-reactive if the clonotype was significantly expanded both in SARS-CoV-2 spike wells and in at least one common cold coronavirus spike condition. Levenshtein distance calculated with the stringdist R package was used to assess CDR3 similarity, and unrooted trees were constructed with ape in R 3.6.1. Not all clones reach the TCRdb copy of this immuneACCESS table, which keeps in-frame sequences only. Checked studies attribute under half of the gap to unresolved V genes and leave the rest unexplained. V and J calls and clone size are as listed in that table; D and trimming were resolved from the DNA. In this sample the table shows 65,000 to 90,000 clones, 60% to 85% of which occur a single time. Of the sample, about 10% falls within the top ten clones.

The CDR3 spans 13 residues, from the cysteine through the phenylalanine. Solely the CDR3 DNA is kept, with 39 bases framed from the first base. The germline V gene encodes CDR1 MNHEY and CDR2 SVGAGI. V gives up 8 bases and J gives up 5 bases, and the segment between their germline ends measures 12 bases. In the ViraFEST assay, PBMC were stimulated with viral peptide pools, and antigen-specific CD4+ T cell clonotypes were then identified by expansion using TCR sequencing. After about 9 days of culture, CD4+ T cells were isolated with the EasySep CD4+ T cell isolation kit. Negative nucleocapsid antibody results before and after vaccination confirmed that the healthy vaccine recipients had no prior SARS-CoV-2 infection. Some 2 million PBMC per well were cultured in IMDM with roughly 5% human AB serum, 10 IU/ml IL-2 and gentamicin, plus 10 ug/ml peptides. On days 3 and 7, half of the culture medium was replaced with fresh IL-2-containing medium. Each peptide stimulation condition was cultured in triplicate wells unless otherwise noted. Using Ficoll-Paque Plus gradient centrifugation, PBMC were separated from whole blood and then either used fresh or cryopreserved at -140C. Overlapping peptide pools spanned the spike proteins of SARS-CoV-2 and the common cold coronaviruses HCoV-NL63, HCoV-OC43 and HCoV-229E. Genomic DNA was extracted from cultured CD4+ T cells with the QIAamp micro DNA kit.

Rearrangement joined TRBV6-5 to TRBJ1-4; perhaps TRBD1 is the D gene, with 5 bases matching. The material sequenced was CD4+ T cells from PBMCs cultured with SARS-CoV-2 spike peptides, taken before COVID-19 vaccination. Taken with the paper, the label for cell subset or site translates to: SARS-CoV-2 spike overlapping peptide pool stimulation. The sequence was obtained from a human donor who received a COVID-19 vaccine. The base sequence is TGTGCCAGCTCAAGACAGTCGAATGAAAAACTGTTTTTT. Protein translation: CASSRQSNEKLFF.